Sequencing of this T cell receptor (beta chain) was carried out in a study of blood T cells in healthy people across ages. The CDR3 contains 19 residues. CDR1 is DFQATT, CDR2 SNEGSKA, per germline (reference sequence). The junction had 13 bases not matched to a gene; V was cut back by 1 base and J by 2 bases. Study conclusions and caveats: Long-lived and aged donors differed, with more naive CD4+ cells and higher diversity in the long-lived. It was found that TCR beta diversity correlated strongly with the percentage of naive T cells.

As to this clonotype: The target antigen is unknown.

Primers used in a second PCR of about 7 to 11 cycles were a sample-barcoded 5' primer and a J-beta primer mix. TCRdb recomputed calls from the 5' RACE reads with MiXCR, one row per CDR3 protein. The data contain about 1,800,000 distinct CDR3 sequences, 28% of them singletons. Sequencing input: blood. The chain has TRBV20-1 and TRBJ2-3, with TRBD2 matching over 12 bases. The sequence was collected from a woman aged 30 to 39 in good health. In DNA form, the CDR3 reads TGCAGTGCTAGAGTTGAGCTAGCGGGGGGGTATAGGCTCACAGATACGCAGTATTTT. It codes for CSARVELAGGYRLTDTQYF.